This TCR beta chain was found in a study of blood T cell repertoires in COVID-19. TCRdb's table, derived via immunoSEQ multiplex PCR, lists solely in-frame clones and lacks some. The sample records 220,000 or so clones, roughly nine tenths being singletons. Sequenced: peripheral blood. The source of this sequence is a man in his 60s who had recovered from COVID-19.

The CDR3, as DNA: TGTGCCAGCAGTTTACGCTCTTTTGAGGGCTCGGGTCAGCCCCAGCATTTT. Its translation is CASSLRSFEGSGQPQHF. The chain combines TRBV28 with TRBJ1-5, with D hard to call. The CDR3 consists of 17 residues. The V and J ends lost 2 bases and 6 bases respectively, with 20 bases between them. The germline V gene has CDR1 MDHEN and CDR2 SYDVKM. Together with reference TRBV28 and TRBJ1-5, the CDR3 gives the full variable domain: DVKVTQSSRYLVKRTGEKVFLECVQDMDHENMFWYRQDPGLGLRLIYFSYDVKMKEKGDIPEGYSVSREKKERFSLILESASTNQTSMYLCASSLRSFEGSGQPQHFGDGTRLSIL.